What follows is one TCR beta chain and its context. Its antigen is currently unknown. This specimen comes from a study of shared clonotypes between healthy human individuals. In the study overall: Three plates each covered CD4 naive and memory; CD8 naive two, CD8 memory one. Points from the study as a whole: A handful of donors showed sharing of about 4.7% of naive CD4 clonotypes.

Adults of Caucasian background living in Nashville, Tennessee made up all donors. The protocol was immunoSEQ multiplex PCR, while the TCRdb copy is restricted to in-frame clones and leaves out a portion. Of approximately 640,000 clones listed, approximately 75% are singletons. There are 15 residues in the CDR3. V was shortened by 2 bases and J by 1 base, with 12 bases between the two germline ends. Germline loops: CDR1 MNHEY, CDR2 SVGAGI. The sample comprised memory CD4+ T cells sorted from blood. The sample's subset: CD45RA-negative fraction. This chain uses TRBV6-5 with TRBJ2-7; unclear D gene. The TCR sequence derives from a woman aged 30 to 39 in good health. CDR3 protein: CASSYDGVGSYEQYF. CDR3 DNA sequence: TGTGCCAGCAGTTACGACGGAGTTGGGTCCTACGAGCAGTACTTC.